One sample yielded the 28 T cell receptor beta chains listed below, sequenced in a study of shared clonotypes between healthy human individuals. Naive CD8 cells lacked CD45RO, underwent positive selection for CCR7 and left out terminally differentiated effector memory CD45RA+ cells. Here immunoSEQ multiplex PCR was the method, and the copy in TCRdb shows in-frame clones only, minus some. This sample carries approximately 2,200,000 clones, about 93% of them seen once, and the ten largest clones take about 1.5%. Specimen: naive CD8+ T cells from PBMCs. The source is a man aged 18 to 29 in good health. Some clones in this sample may be carry-over from other donors' samples.

On this clone itself: The sample has other DNA sequences that encode this CDR3 too. This chain joins TRBV6-5 and TRBJ2-1, with 7 bases fitting TRBD1. The ends lost 0 bases at V and 7 bases at J; junction bases unmatched: 3. The CDR3 contains 14 residues. Germline values: CDR1 MNHEY, CDR2 SVGAGI. The CDR3 region has the DNA TGTGCCAGCAGTTACTCAGAGGGGGCTAATGAGCAGTTCTTC. The encoded protein is CASSYSEGANEQFF.

The table lists this clone with a count of one. The J gene is TRBJ1-1, the V gene TRBV7-8, with D unclear. The germline V gene encodes CDR1 SGHVS and CDR2 FQNEAQ. The CDR3 loop spans 13 amino acids. V was cut by 1 base and J by 3 bases, with 6 bases left in between. The DNA of the CDR3 is TGTGCCAGCAGCTTAGTGGCATACACTGAAGCTTTCTTT. It codes for CASSLVAYTEAFF.

The V call is TRBV5-1, the J call TRBJ1-1; D is possibly TRBD1 (5 bases). Germline-derived CDR1 and CDR2 are SGHRS and YFSETQ. This CDR3 has 14 residues. The V gene lost 3 bases and the J gene lost 5 bases, with 14 bases spanning the gap. CDR3 loop: CASSSWGSRTEAFF. The CDR3, as DNA: TGCGCCAGCAGCTCGTGGGGGTCGAGGACTGAAGCTTTCTTT.

The rearrangement links TRBV7-9 to TRBJ2-1; 9 nucleotides align to TRBD2. Germline loops: CDR1 SEHNR, CDR2 FQNEAQ (reference sequence). This CDR3 has 15 amino acids. J gave up 0 bases and V 5 bases, and 2 bases lay outside the gene matches. CDR3 DNA sequence: TGTGCCAGCAGCGGTAGCGGGAGCTCCTACAATGAGCAGTTCTTC. It yields the protein CASSGSGSSYNEQFF.

On this clone itself: Other nucleotide sequences from this sample produce the same CDR3. This rearrangement joins TRBV27 to TRBJ2-1; D is undetermined. Germline V gene sequence: CDR1 MNHEY, CDR2 SMNVEV (reference sequence). Trimming removed 7 bases from V and 0 bases from J, with 10 bases in between. This CDR3 has 14 residues. The CDR3 DNA reads as TGTGCCAGCACCCCCCGGAGCTCCTACAATGAGCAGTTCTTC. This translates into CASTPRSSYNEQFF.

The V and J genes are TRBV29-1 and TRBJ2-7, with TRBD2 matching 10 bases. The junction had 7 bases not matched to a gene; V was cut back by 2 bases and J by 0 bases. CDR3 size: 16 residues. In germline, CDR1 is SQVTM, CDR2 ANQGSEA. This CDR3 reads CSVEMMASGSSYEQYF. The CDR3 nucleotides read TGCAGCGTTGAAATGATGGCTAGCGGGAGCTCCTACGAGCAGTACTTC.

The CDR3, as DNA: TGTGCCAGCAGTTACTATGGGACAGGGGACTATGGCTACACCTTC. This codes for CASSYYGTGDYGYTF. The V gene is TRBV6-5, the J gene TRBJ1-2; 10 bases line up with TRBD1. V lost 1 base, J lost 3 bases, and 2 bases stayed unmatched. Germline lookup yields CDR1 MNHEY and CDR2 SVGAGI. The CDR3 is made up of 15 amino acids.

J is TRBJ2-7 and V is TRBV11-2, with 10 bases lining up with TRBD1. CDR1 is SGHAT and CDR2 is FQNNGV in the germline V gene. The V gene end was trimmed by 7 bases and the J gene end by 5 bases; junction bases not matched to a gene: 8. The CDR3 contains 14 residues. CDR3 coding DNA: TGTGCCAGCACCCAGTCCGGGACAGGGGACGAGCAGTACTTC. This sequence encodes CASTQSGTGDEQYF.

The chain combines TRBV6-5 with TRBJ2-1; D not resolved. Germline V gene sequence: CDR1 MNHEY, CDR2 SVGAGI. The CDR3 extends over 14 amino acids. Trimming stripped 4 bases from V and 9 bases from J, with 16 bases between. The CDR3 DNA is TGTGCCAGCAGTTTAGCCCCGACTTTGGGTGAGCAGTTCTTC. Translation: CASSLAPTLGEQFF.

The CDR3 coding sequence is TGTGCCAGCAGGCCTACGGGACAGCTTAATGAAAAACTGTTTTTT. Amino acid sequence: CASRPTGQLNEKLFF. This chain links TRBV28 with TRBJ1-4; 7 bases match TRBD1. V lost 6 bases, J lost 4 bases, and 8 bases stayed unmatched. The CDR3 spans 15 residues. CDR1 is MDHEN, CDR2 SYDVKM, per germline.

The V gene is TRBV28, the J gene TRBJ2-1, with 13 nucleotides matching TRBD2. With 2 bases clipped from V and 6 bases from J, the junction kept 1 base outside the gene matches. There are 15 residues in the CDR3. Germline V gene sequence: CDR1 MDHEN, CDR2 SYDVKM. As DNA, the CDR3 is TGTGCCAGCAGTTTAGGACTAGCGGGAGCCAATGAGCAGTTCTTC. Protein sequence: CASSLGLAGANEQFF.

The chain joins TRBV19 to TRBJ1-5; TRBD1 matches at 11 bases. The CDR3 length is 14 residues. Germline V lookup: CDR1 LNHDA, CDR2 SQIVND (reference sequence). Germline trimming cut 5 bases from V and 11 bases from J; bases unmatched to any gene: 8. CDR3 nucleotide sequence: TGTGCCAGTAGTCCCGGGACAGGGGGTCGATCCCAGCATTTT. Residues: CASSPGTGGRSQHF.

This sequence joins TRBV7-6 and TRBJ1-3; tentatively, D is TRBD1 (6 bases). Per germline, CDR1 SGHVS and CDR2 FNYEAQ. The CDR3 totals 15 residues. V lost 5 bases to trimming and J lost 4 bases, with 15 bases between them. In DNA, the CDR3 is TGTGCCAGCAGCACACCGGACAGACCGGGAAACACCATATATTTT. It specifies CASSTPDRPGNTIYF.

The chain couples TRBV14 to TRBJ2-7, with D hard to call. Germline CDR1 is SGHDN and CDR2 is FVKESK. V gave up 1 base and J gave up 5 bases, with 9 bases separating them. This CDR3 has 13 residues. DNA for the CDR3: TGTGCCAGCAGCCAAGTCCGAGTTGACGAGCAGTACTTC. This translates into CASSQVRVDEQYF.

DNA of the CDR3: TGTGCCAGCAGCACCCGGGGAGTCAATGAGCAGTTCTTC. This encodes CASSTRGVNEQFF. This chain links TRBV7-9 with TRBJ2-1, with D perhaps matching TRBD2 (5 bases). Between the trimmed V and J ends, which lost 5 bases and 6 bases, there was a span of 11 bases. The CDR3 is 13 amino acids. Germline lookup yields CDR1 SEHNR and CDR2 FQNEAQ (reference sequence).

V is TRBV27 and J is TRBJ2-7; TRBD1 might be the D (5 bases). Germline CDR1 reads MNHEY; CDR2 reads SMNVEV (reference sequence). V was clipped by 6 bases and J by 2 bases, with 14 bases between them. The CDR3 sequence is 14 residues long. In nucleotides, the CDR3 is TGTGCCAGCAGGCCGGATCAGGGCACCTACGAGCAGTACTTC. Translation: CASRPDQGTYEQYF.

In the case of this clone: Distinct nucleotide sequences in the sample also encode this CDR3. This chain joins TRBV27 and TRBJ2-1, with a possible D match to TRBD1 (5 bases). The V end lost 5 bases, the J end lost 8 bases, and 10 bases lay between the germline ends. The CDR3 spans 12 residues. The V gene's germline CDR1 is MNHEY and CDR2 SMNVEV (reference sequence). The CDR3 bases are TGTGCCAGCAGTCTCCAGGGTGATGAGCAGTTCTTC. Protein sequence: CASSLQGDEQFF.

V gene TRBV28 combines with J gene TRBJ2-1; unclear D gene. In germline, CDR1 is MDHEN, CDR2 SYDVKM. Deletions cut 4 bases from V and 9 bases from J, with 19 bases between. This CDR3 is built from 15 residues. The CDR3 loop reads CASSWISSSSVEQFF. The CDR3 DNA sequence: TGTGCCAGCAGTTGGATTAGTTCGAGTTCGGTTGAGCAGTTCTTC.

The genes are TRBV4-1 and TRBJ2-7; TRBD1 agrees at 10 bases. Germline V CDR1 and CDR2: MGHRA, YSYEKL. V lost 4 bases to trimming and J lost 2 bases; unmatched junction nucleotides: 8. This CDR3 is built from 16 residues. CDR3 sequence (DNA): TGCGCCAGCAGCCGAACTCCGGGACAGGGGACCTACGAGCAGTACTTC. This gives the protein CASSRTPGQGTYEQYF.

This clone showed up just once. This chain connects TRBV18 to TRBJ2-7, with TRBD2 matching 10 bases. Germline CDR1 is KGHSH and CDR2 is LQKENI. Trimming at V came to 1 base and at J to 2 bases, leaving 5 bases not matched to a gene. The CDR3 covers 16 residues. The CDR3 here is CASSPLSGRVPYEQYF. In DNA form, the CDR3 reads TGTGCCAGCTCACCACTGAGCGGGAGGGTACCCTACGAGCAGTACTTC.

The CDR3 nucleotides are TGTGCCAGTAGTTCGGACAGGGGAGCAGATACGCAGTATTTT. This gives the protein CASSSDRGADTQYF. V usage is TRBV19 and J usage is TRBJ2-3; TRBD1 matches 9 bases. The CDR3 is made up of 14 amino acids. J was trimmed by 4 bases and V by 5 bases; bases with no gene match: 4. The germline V gene encodes CDR1 LNHDA and CDR2 SQIVND (reference sequence).

V gene TRBV5-5 combines with J gene TRBJ2-7, with D uncertain. V was shortened by 4 bases and J by 6 bases, with 23 bases between the two germline ends. Germline V CDR1 and CDR2: SGHKS, YYEKEE (reference sequence). The CDR3 is made up of 16 amino acids. The CDR3 bases are TGTGCCAGCAGCAACGACCCCGGCAACCTTATGGGCGAGCAGTACTTC. Amino acids: CASSNDPGNLMGEQYF.

In DNA, the CDR3 is TGCGCCAGCAGCTTCGAGTTTAGTGGCTACGAGCAGTACTTC. Protein sequence: CASSFEFSGYEQYF. V is TRBV5-1 and J is TRBJ2-7, with D uncertain. Germline CDR1 reads SGHRS; CDR2 reads YFSETQ. V was trimmed by 2 bases and J by 3 bases, leaving 12 bases between them. This CDR3 has 14 residues.

The chain employs TRBV7-9 and TRBJ1-4; D remains unclear. Looked up from germline, CDR1 is SEHNR and CDR2 is FQNEAQ (reference sequence). Trimming shortened V by 2 bases and J by 8 bases, and 15 bases separated the two germline ends. This CDR3 spans 15 amino acids. The CDR3 loop is CASSLIDGLGEKLFF. The CDR3 nucleotides read TGTGCCAGCAGCTTAATCGACGGACTGGGGGAAAAACTGTTTTTT. Based on the CDR3 plus reference TRBV7-9 and TRBJ1-4, the full variable domain is DTGVSQNPRHKITKRGQNVTFRCDPISEHNRLYWYRQTLGQGPEFLTYFQNEAQLEKSRLLSDRFSAERPKGSFSTLEIQRTEQGDSAMYLCASSLIDGLGEKLFFGSGTQLSVL.

V usage is TRBV19 and J usage is TRBJ2-3, with D possibly being TRBD1 or TRBD2 (5 bases each). Trimming took off 3 bases at V and 6 bases at J, with 16 bases between the two ends. The germline gives CDR1 LNHDA, CDR2 SQIVND (reference sequence). The CDR3 is 15 amino acids. CDR3 loop: CASSIRDRSPDTQYF. In DNA form, the CDR3 reads TGTGCCAGTAGTATTAGGGACCGTAGTCCCGATACGCAGTATTTT.

The genes are TRBV28 and TRBJ1-1, with a tentative D call TRBD1 (5 bases). The CDR3 sequence is 14 residues long. Trimming stripped 5 bases from V and 0 bases from J, with 10 bases between. Germline CDR1 is MDHEN and CDR2 is SYDVKM. For the CDR3, the DNA is TGTGCCAGCAGTGACAGTTTGATGAACACTGAAGCTTTCTTT. Translated: CASSDSLMNTEAFF.

This sequence joins TRBV19 and TRBJ2-2; tentative D call: TRBD1 (6 bases). The CDR3 spans 15 residues. V was clipped by 6 bases and J by 5 bases, with 16 bases between them. Germline values: CDR1 LNHDA, CDR2 SQIVND (reference sequence). The CDR3 here is CASSNGQFGTGELFF. The CDR3 DNA sequence: TGTGCCAGTAGCAACGGACAGTTCGGGACCGGGGAGCTGTTTTTT. Filled out from reference TRBV19 and TRBJ2-2, the complete variable domain reads DGGITQSPKYLFRKEGQNVTLSCEQNLNHDAMYWYRQDPGQGLRLIYYSQIVNDFQKGDIAEGYSVSREKKESFPLTVTSAQKNPTAFYLCASSNGQFGTGELFFGEGSRLTVL.

Concerning this clone: This same CDR3 is encoded by further DNA sequences in the sample. The V and J genes are TRBV28 and TRBJ2-7, with 8 positions matching TRBD2. The V gene's germline CDR1 is MDHEN and CDR2 SYDVKM. CDR3 length: 14 residues. The V gene end was trimmed by 6 bases and the J gene end by 0 bases; junction bases not matched to a gene: 4. For the CDR3, the DNA is TGTGCCAGCAGCCTAGCGGGTAACTCCTACGAGCAGTACTTC. Protein: CASSLAGNSYEQYF.